The TCR beta chain described here comes from a study of T cells in localized non-small cell lung cancer. Produced via immunoSEQ multiplex PCR; TCRdb's table is partial and in-frame only. The sample lists 4,500 to 5,000 clones; roughly 28% were seen once. After removal of 6 bases from V and 7 bases from J, the junction contained 2 bases not matched to a gene. The CDR3 sequence is 13 residues long. The germline V gene encodes CDR1 SNHLY and CDR2 FYNNEI. This clonotype originated in a man aged 35 to 69 with stage III squamous cell lung carcinoma. The input for sequencing was lung tumor tissue, taken before any cancer treatment. The chain uses TRBV2 and TRBJ1-6; 8 nucleotides match TRBD1. The CDR3 is CASRRQGNSPLHF. The CDR3 nucleotides are TGTGCCAGCAGAAGACAGGGGAATTCACCCCTCCACTTT. Full variable domain (outside the CDR3, taken from reference TRBV2 and TRBJ1-6): EPEVTQTPSHQVTQMGQEVILRCVPISNHLYFYWYRQILGQKVEFLVSFYNNEISEKSEIFDDQFSVERPDGSNFTLKIRSTKLEDSAMYFCASRRQGNSPLHFGNGTRLTVT.